The present TCR beta chain was sequenced within a study of OX40 agonist ivuxolimab in advanced cancers. Overall study: Therapy given before enrollment (anti-PD-1, anti-PD-L1 or anti-CTLA-4) was allowed, and 40% had some. The study reported partial responses in three patients: one hepatocellular carcinoma, two cutaneous melanoma. General study findings and limits: Compared with others, partial responders at 0.1-3.0 mg/kg displayed clonal expansion among the lowest. Fewer expanded clones were found on average in CD4+ than in CD8+ T cells.

As regards this clone: What it binds is not known.

TCRdb's table, derived via immunoSEQ multiplex PCR, lists solely in-frame clones and lacks some. The sample has about 61,000 clones; around 88% are singletons. The V gene's germline CDR1 is MDHEN and CDR2 SYDVKM. The CDR3 sequence is 14 residues long. The V gene lost 7 bases and the J gene lost 8 bases, with 20 bases spanning the gap. Sequencing was performed on CD4+ or CD8+ T cells sorted from blood, taken in a trial of the OX40 agonist ivuxolimab. This chain connects TRBV28 to TRBJ2-5; D unclear. This sequence originates from an adult with an advanced solid tumor such as melanoma, head and neck, liver or kidney cancer. The CDR3 sequence: CASTSVPALGTQYF. The CDR3 DNA is TGTGCCAGCACGTCCGTCCCCGCGTTGGGTACCCAGTACTTC. The complete variable domain, with remaining parts taken from reference TRBV28 and TRBJ2-5, reads DVKVTQSSRYLVKRTGEKVFLECVQDMDHENMFWYRQDPGLGLRLIYFSYDVKMKEKGDIPEGYSVSREKKERFSLILESASTNQTSMYLCASTSVPALGTQYFGPGTRLLVL.